This T cell receptor beta chain is from a study of CD8 T cells in Susac syndrome. RNA amounts of about 0.5 to 1 ug underwent reverse transcription with random hexamers. The method of amplification for TCR beta CDR3 was immunoSEQ multiplex PCR, covering 54 Vbeta and 13 Jbeta. TCRdb re-called the immunoSEQ multiplex PCR reads with MiXCR, one entry per CDR3 protein. The profile shows about 160,000 distinct CDR3 sequences, roughly 94% of them singletons. Findings of the study overall: The number of individuals included in the study's TCR sequencing and HLA analysis was acknowledged as relatively small.

This clonotype was recorded only once. Antigen: not known. Germline CDR1 KGHDR, CDR2 SFDVKD. With 2 bases clipped from V and 7 bases from J, the junction kept 18 bases outside the gene matches. There are 20 residues in the CDR3. Healthy donors constituted the control group, matched for age and sex. The sequencing input was CD4+ T cells from PBMCs. The receptor was isolated from a human donor in good health. This chain uses TRBV24-1 with TRBJ2-1; TRBD2 aligns across 11 bases. In DNA, the CDR3 is TGTGCCACCAGTGATTCCCCAGGGGTAGCGGGAGGGCCGATAGATAATGAGCAGTTCTTC. Translation gives CATSDSPGVAGGPIDNEQFF.